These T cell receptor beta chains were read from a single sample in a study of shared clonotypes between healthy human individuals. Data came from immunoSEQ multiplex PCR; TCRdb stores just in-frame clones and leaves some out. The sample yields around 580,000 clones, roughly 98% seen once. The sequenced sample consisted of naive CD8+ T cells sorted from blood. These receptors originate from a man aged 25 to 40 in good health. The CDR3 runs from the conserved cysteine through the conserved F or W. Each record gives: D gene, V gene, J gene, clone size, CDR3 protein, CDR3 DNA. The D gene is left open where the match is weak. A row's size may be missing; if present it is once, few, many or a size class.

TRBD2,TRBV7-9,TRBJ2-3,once,CASSSLAGGRAADTQYF,TGTGCCAGCAGCTCCCTCGCGGGCGGGAGGGCCGCAGATACGCAGTATTTT
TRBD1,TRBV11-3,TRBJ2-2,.,CASSLGAGQGNTGELFF,TGTGCCAGCAGCTTAGGGGCCGGACAGGGGAACACCGGGGAGCTGTTTTTT
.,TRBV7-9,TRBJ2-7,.,CASSLVGPRLDEQYF,TGTGCCAGCAGCTTAGTGGGTCCGAGGTTGGACGAGCAGTACTTC
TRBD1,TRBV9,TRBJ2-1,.,CASSPRVAGQGFLNEQFF,TGTGCCAGCAGCCCACGGGTGGCGGGACAGGGGTTTCTCAATGAGCAGTTCTTC
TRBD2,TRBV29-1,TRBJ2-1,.,CSVEDSGRAVKGYNEQFF,TGCAGCGTTGAAGACAGCGGGAGGGCTGTTAAGGGCTACAATGAGCAGTTCTTC
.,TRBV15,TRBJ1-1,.,CATSRLPGPNTEAFF,TGTGCCACCAGCAGATTGCCGGGACCGAACACTGAAGCTTTCTTT
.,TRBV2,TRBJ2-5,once,CASRGTDQETQYF,TGTGCCAGCAGAGGAACAGATCAAGAGACCCAGTACTTC
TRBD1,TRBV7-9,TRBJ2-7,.,CASSPNHRDRGRNEQYF,TGTGCCAGCAGCCCCAACCACCGGGACAGGGGGCGAAACGAGCAGTACTTC
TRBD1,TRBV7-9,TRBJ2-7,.,CASSSDRGRIYEQYF,TGTGCCAGCAGTTCGGACAGGGGGCGTATCTACGAGCAGTACTTC
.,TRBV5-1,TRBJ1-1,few,CASSPVAGTEAFF,TGCGCCAGCAGCCCCGTCGCGGGCACTGAAGCTTTCTTT